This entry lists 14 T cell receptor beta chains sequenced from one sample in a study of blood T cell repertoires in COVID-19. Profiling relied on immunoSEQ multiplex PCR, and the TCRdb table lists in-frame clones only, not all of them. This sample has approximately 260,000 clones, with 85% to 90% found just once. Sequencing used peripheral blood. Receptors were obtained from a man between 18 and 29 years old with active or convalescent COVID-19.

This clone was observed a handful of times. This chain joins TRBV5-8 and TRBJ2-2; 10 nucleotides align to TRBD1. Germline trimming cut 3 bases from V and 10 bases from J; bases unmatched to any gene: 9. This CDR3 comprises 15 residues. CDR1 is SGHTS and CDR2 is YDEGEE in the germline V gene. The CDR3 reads CASSSGTGEDAELFF. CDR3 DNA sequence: TGTGCCAGCAGCTCCGGGACAGGGGAAGATGCGGAGCTGTTTTTT.

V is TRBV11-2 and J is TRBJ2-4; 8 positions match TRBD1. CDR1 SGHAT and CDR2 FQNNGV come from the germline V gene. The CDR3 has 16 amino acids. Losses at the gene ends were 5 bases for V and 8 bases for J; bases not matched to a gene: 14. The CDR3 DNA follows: TGTGCCAGCAGCGAAACCAGGGGGCACCAGAGGTACATTCAGTACTTC. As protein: CASSETRGHQRYIQYF.

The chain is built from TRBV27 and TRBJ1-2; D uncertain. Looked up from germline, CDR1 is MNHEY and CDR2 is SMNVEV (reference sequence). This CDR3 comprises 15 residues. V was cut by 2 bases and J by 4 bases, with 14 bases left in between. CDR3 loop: CASSLVRGFGYGYTF. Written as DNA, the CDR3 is TGTGCCAGCAGTTTAGTTAGAGGGTTCGGCTATGGCTACACCTTC.

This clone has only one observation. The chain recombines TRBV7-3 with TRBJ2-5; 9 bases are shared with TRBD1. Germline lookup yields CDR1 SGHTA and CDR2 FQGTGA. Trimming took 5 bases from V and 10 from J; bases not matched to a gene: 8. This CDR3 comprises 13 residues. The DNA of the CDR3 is TGTGCCAGCAGCACCTCCGGGACAGGGCACCAGTACTTC. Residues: CASSTSGTGHQYF.

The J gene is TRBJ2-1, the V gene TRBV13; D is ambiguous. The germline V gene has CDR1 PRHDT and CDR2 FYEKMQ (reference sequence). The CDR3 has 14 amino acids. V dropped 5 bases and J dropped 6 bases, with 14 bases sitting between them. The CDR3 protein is CASSQTRSRNEQFF. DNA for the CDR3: TGTGCCAGCAGCCAAACTCGATCCCGCAATGAGCAGTTCTTC.

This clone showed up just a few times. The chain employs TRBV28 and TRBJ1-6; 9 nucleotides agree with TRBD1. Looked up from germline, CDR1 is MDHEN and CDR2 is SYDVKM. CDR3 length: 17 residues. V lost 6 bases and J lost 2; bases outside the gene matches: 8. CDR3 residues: CASRLIQGAAYNSPLHF. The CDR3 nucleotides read TGTGCCAGCAGATTGATACAGGGGGCGGCCTATAATTCACCCCTCCACTTT. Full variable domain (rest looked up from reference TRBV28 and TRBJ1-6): DVKVTQSSRYLVKRTGEKVFLECVQDMDHENMFWYRQDPGLGLRLIYFSYDVKMKEKGDIPEGYSVSREKKERFSLILESASTNQTSMYLCASRLIQGAAYNSPLHFGNGTRLTVT.

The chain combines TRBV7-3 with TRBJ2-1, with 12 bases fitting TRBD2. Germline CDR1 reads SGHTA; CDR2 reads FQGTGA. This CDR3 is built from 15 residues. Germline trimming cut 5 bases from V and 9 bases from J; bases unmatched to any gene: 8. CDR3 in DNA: TGTGCCAGCAGCCCCCTAGCGGGAGGGCCTGGTGAGCAGTTCTTC. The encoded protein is CASSPLAGGPGEQFF. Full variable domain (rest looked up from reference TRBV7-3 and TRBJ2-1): GAGVSQTPSNKVTEKGKYVELRCDPISGHTALYWYRQSLGQGPEFLIYFQGTGAADDSGLPNDRFFAVRPEGSVSTLKIQRTERGDSAVYLCASSPLAGGPGEQFFGPGTRLTVL.

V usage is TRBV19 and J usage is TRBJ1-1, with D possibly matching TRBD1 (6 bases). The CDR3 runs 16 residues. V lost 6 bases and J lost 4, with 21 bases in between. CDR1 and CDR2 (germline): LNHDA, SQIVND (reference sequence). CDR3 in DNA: TGTGCCAGTAGCCCAGGGGAACAGGGCCGTGGCACTGAAGCTTTCTTT. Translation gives CASSPGEQGRGTEAFF.

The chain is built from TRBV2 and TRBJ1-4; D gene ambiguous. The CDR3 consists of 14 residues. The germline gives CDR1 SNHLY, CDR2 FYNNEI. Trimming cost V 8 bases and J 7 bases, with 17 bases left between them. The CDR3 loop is CASGSSPLSEKLFF. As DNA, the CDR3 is TGTGCCAGCGGTAGTTCCCCCCTTTCTGAAAAACTGTTTTTT.

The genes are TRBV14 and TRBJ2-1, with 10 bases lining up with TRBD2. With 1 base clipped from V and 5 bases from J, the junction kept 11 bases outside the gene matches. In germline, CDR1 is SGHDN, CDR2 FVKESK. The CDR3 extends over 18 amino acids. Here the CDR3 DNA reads TGTGCCAGCAGCCAAGTTCTTGGGACTAGCGCTAACGACAATGAGCAGTTCTTC. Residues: CASSQVLGTSANDNEQFF. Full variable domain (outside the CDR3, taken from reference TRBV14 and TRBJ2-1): EAGVTQFPSHSVIEKGQTVTLRCDPISGHDNLYWYRRVMGKEIKFLLHFVKESKQDESGMPNNRFLAERTGGTYSTLKVQPAELEDSGVYFCASSQVLGTSANDNEQFFGPGTRLTVL.

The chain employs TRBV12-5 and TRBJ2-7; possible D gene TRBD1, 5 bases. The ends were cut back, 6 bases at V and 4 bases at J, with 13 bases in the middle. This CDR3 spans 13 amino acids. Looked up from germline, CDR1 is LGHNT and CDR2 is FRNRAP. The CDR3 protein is CASGGPPRYEQYF. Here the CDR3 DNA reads TGTGCTAGTGGGGGGCCCCCCCGATACGAGCAGTACTTC.

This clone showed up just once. CDR3 residues: CASSLQSSLDYNEQFF. DNA of the CDR3: TGCGCCAGCAGCTTGCAGTCCTCTCTCGACTACAATGAGCAGTTCTTC. The chain joins TRBV5-1 to TRBJ2-1; D remains ambiguous. The V and J ends lost 1 base and 3 bases respectively, with 14 bases between them. This CDR3 has 16 amino acids. Germline V CDR1 and CDR2: SGHRS, YFSETQ. Full variable domain (rest looked up from reference TRBV5-1 and TRBJ2-1): KAGVTQTPRYLIKTRGQQVTLSCSPISGHRSVSWYQQTPGQGLQFLFEYFSETQRNKGNFPGRFSGRQFSNSRSEMNVSTLELGDSALYLCASSLQSSLDYNEQFFGPGTRLTVL.

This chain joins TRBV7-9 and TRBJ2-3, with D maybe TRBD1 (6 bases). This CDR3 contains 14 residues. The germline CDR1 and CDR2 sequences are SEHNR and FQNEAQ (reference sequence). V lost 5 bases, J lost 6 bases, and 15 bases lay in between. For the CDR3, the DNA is TGTGCCAGCAGCCCCCTACAGGGATCCGATACGCAGTATTTT. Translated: CASSPLQGSDTQYF.

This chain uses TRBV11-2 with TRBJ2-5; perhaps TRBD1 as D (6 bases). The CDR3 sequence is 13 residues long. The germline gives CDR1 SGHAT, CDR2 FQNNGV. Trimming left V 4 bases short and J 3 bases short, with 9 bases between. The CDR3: CASSWDTEETQYF. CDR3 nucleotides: TGTGCCAGCAGCTGGGACACAGAAGAGACCCAGTACTTC.